This T cell receptor (beta chain) was sequenced for a study of long-term antiretroviral therapy in people with HIV. Survey level was the resolution at which the v3.0 immunoSEQ assay ran. Assay used: immunoSEQ multiplex PCR; TCRdb lists only in-frame clones, some missing. The sample lists more than 30,000 clones, roughly 80% occurring once. The receptor's source is a man between 18 and 35 years old with HIV. The source material was unsorted PBMCs, sampled 0.4 years before starting antiretroviral therapy.

The CDR3 coding sequence is TGCGCCAGCAGTGAGGAGGAGGGCTTTACCTACGAGCAGTACTTC. Its protein product is CASSEEEGFTYEQYF. This sequence joins TRBV10-1 and TRBJ2-7; the D gene is possibly TRBD2 (6 bases). Trimming took off 2 bases at V and 2 bases at J, with 13 bases between the two ends. The V gene's germline CDR1 is WNHNN and CDR2 SYGVQD (reference sequence). CDR3 length: 15 amino acids.